This T cell receptor beta chain was sequenced for a study of T cells in Graves' hyperthyroidism and ophthalmopathy. General study findings and limits: Median prediction lead before ophthalmopathy onset was 6.5 months with the model.

RNA transcripts yielded amplified TCR beta CDR3 regions. HTBI primers were employed in a first-round RT-PCR of the TCR CDR3. TCRdb redid the calling of the multiplex PCR reads with MiXCR, one entry per CDR3 protein. Of around 210,000 distinct CDR3 sequences in the sample, around a sixth are singletons; the top ten hold roughly 50%. For this clonotype: No antigen is known for it.

The TCR was taken from a woman between 45 and 65 years old with Graves' hyperthyroidism. What was sequenced was blood.

The CDR3 here is CASSRETGRTYEQYF. DNA for the CDR3: TGTGCCAGCAGCCGAGAGACAGGGAGAACCTACGAGCAGTACTTC. This rearrangement joins TRBV14 to TRBJ2-7, with 7 bases matching TRBD1. The CDR3 sequence is 15 residues long. CDR1 SGHDN and CDR2 FVKESK come from the germline V gene. V was pared by 4 bases and J by 2 bases, with 8 bases of the junction left unmatched.